This TCR beta chain derives from a study of T cells in Graves' hyperthyroidism and ophthalmopathy. Trimming took off 8 bases at V and 0 bases at J, with 13 bases between the two ends. The CDR3 sequence is 14 residues long. The germline CDR1 and CDR2 sequences are MNHNS and SASEGT. This clonotype was recorded a few times. Over 18 months, lack of ophthalmopathy progression marked Graves' hyperthyroidism as stable. Aged 18 to 65, the patients had hyperthyroidism that was newly diagnosed and had lasted under 2 months. From RNA transcripts, TCR beta CDR3 regions were amplified. Using the HTBI primer set, a first-round RT-PCR was run on the TCR CDR3. TCRdb reprocessed the multiplex PCR reads via MiXCR and lists one record per CDR3 protein. This sample carries approximately 740,000 distinct CDR3 sequences, 14% of them seen once, and the ten largest clones take 9.5% to 13%.

The genes are TRBV6-1 and TRBJ1-1; TRBD1 might be the D (5 bases). This TCR derives from a woman aged 18-30 years with Graves' hyperthyroidism. Sequencing was performed on blood. The CDR3 DNA reads TGTGCCAGCCAAAGGGGCCTCATGAACACTGAAGCTTTCTTT. Amino acid sequence: CASQRGLMNTEAFF.